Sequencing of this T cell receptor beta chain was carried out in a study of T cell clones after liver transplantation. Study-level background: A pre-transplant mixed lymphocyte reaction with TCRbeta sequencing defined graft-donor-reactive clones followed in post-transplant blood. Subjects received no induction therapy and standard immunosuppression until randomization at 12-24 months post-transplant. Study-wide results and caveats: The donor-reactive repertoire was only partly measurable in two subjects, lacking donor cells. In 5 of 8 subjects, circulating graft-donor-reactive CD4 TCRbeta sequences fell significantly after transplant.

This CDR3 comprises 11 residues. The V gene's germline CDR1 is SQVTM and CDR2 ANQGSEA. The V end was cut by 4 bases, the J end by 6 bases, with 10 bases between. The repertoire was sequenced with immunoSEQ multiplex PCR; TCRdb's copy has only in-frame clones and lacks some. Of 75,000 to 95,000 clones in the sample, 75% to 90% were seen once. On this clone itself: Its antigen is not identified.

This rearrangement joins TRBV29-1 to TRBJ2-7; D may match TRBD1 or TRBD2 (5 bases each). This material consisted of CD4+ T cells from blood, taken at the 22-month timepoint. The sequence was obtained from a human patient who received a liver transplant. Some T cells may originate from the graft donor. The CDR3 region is CSVGDVTEQYF. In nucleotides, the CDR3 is TGCAGCGTTGGGGACGTTACCGAGCAGTACTTC.